A single sample is the source of the 28 T cell receptor beta chains below, sequenced in a study of T-cell reconstitution after alpha-beta-depleted transplantation in children. Preparing the TCRbeta library involved the use of unique molecular identifiers. From the PCR reads, TCRdb called clonotypes with MiXCR, one entry per CDR3 protein. This sample has about 600,000 distinct CDR3 sequences; more than 20% occur once, and the top ten carry roughly 13%. The sample consisted of PBMCs, mostly from graft donor cells, taken 360 days after TCRalphabeta/CD19-depleted stem cell transplant. The source is a boy younger than two who had a stem cell transplant for acute myeloid leukemia, so the T cells may come from the graft donor.

The J gene is TRBJ2-7, the V gene TRBV6-1, with 7 bases matching TRBD1. V shed 5 bases, J shed 3 bases, and the junction held 7 bases outside the gene matches. The length of the CDR3 is 14 residues. Germline CDR1 reads MNHNS; CDR2 reads SASEGT. CDR3 in amino acids: CASSRDRVGYEQYV. The CDR3, as DNA: TGTGCCAGCAGTCGCGACAGGGTAGGCTACGAGCAGTACGTC.

This clonotype was seen more than once but under ten times. The rearrangement links TRBV20-1 to TRBJ2-5; 7 bases are shared with TRBD1. V gave up 3 bases and J gave up 5 bases; unmatched junction bases: 9. The germline V gene encodes CDR1 DFQATT and CDR2 SNEGSKA (reference sequence). The CDR3 runs to 14 residues. The CDR3 DNA sequence: TGCAGTGCTAGGAGTGACAGGGTCGATGAGACCCAGTACTTC. It specifies CSARSDRVDETQYF.

A few counts support this clonotype. The rearrangement joins TRBV20-1 to TRBJ1-1; the D gene is possibly TRBD1 (6 bases). Germline values: CDR1 DFQATT, CDR2 SNEGSKA (reference sequence). This CDR3 has 14 residues. Deletions cut 3 bases from V and 5 bases from J, with 16 bases between. The CDR3, as DNA: TGCAGTGCTAGCTACGGAGGGGGACGGACTGAAGCTTTCTTT. Protein product: CSASYGGGRTEAFF.

In its sample, this clonotype was seen many times. V gene TRBV6-5 combines with J gene TRBJ2-1, with D tentatively TRBD2 (6 bases). There are 18 residues in the CDR3. Germline V gene lookup returns CDR1 MNHEY and CDR2 SVGAGI. Trimming stripped 0 bases from V and 0 bases from J, with 15 bases between. This CDR3 reads CASSYSRRLASSYNEQFF. CDR3 DNA sequence: TGTGCCAGCAGTTACTCGCGCCGTCTAGCGTCCTCCTACAATGAGCAGTTCTTC.

This clonotype occurred a few times. V is TRBV7-8 and J is TRBJ2-7; D possibly matches TRBD1 or TRBD2 (5 bases each). Germline CDR1 is SGHVS and CDR2 is FQNEAQ. V shed 5 bases and J shed 1 base, with 18 bases lying between them. The CDR3 length is 16 residues. For the CDR3, the DNA is TGTGCCAGCAGCCCTACCGGGACGCTCACTTCCTACGAGCAGTACGTC. Translated, it gives CASSPTGTLTSYEQYV.

This clonotype was detected many times. The J gene is TRBJ2-5, the V gene TRBV7-6; 10 bases are a match to TRBD2. V shed 5 bases and J 2 bases; nucleotides not matched to a gene: 11. There are 17 residues in the CDR3. Germline CDR1 is SGHVS and CDR2 is FNYEAQ. CDR3 sequence (DNA): TGTGCCAGCAGCCCCTACCTAGCGGGGGCACAACAAGAGACCCAGTACTTC. Its translation: CASSPYLAGAQQETQYF. Complete variable domain (other parts from reference TRBV7-6 and TRBJ2-5): GAGVSQSPRYKVTKRGQDVALRCDPISGHVSLYWYRQALGQGPEFLTYFNYEAQQDKSGLPNDRFSAERPEGSISTLTIQRTEQRDSAMYRCASSPYLAGAQQETQYFGPGTRLLVL.

This clonotype turned up a few times. The chain recombines TRBV20-1 with TRBJ2-1; 9 positions agree with TRBD2. Germline assignment: CDR1 DFQATT and CDR2 SNEGSKA (reference sequence). This CDR3 contains 13 residues. The trim removed 5 bases at V and 5 bases at J, leaving 4 bases unmatched. The chain's CDR3 is CSALAGANNEQFF. The CDR3 nucleotides read TGCAGTGCTTTAGCGGGGGCTAACAATGAGCAGTTCTTC.

This clonotype was seen a handful of times. The rearrangement uses TRBV20-1 and TRBJ2-5, with no clear D. The V end was cut by 3 bases, the J end by 0 bases, with 8 bases between. The CDR3 is 13 amino acids. Per the germline V gene, CDR1 is DFQATT and CDR2 is SNEGSKA (reference sequence). The CDR3 loop reads CSASGQDQETQYF. The CDR3 region has the DNA TGCAGTGCTAGTGGTCAGGACCAAGAGACCCAGTACTTC.

This clonotype was observed at least ten times. The V and J genes are TRBV7-9 and TRBJ2-2; D unclear. The germline CDR1 and CDR2 sequences are SEHNR and FQNEAQ (reference sequence). V lost 5 bases, J lost 1 base, and 17 bases lay in between. The CDR3 is made up of 17 amino acids. The CDR3 nucleotides are TGTGCCAGCAGCCCCGAGCGTGCCAGGCGGAACACCGGGGAGCTGTTTTTT. As protein: CASSPERARRNTGELFF.

In its sample, this clonotype was seen many times. This chain uses TRBV12-3 or TRBV12-4 with TRBJ2-1; a possible D gene is TRBD2 (5 bases). The CDR3 consists of 16 residues. The V end lost 6 bases, the J end lost 10 bases, and 25 bases lay between the germline ends. Here the CDR3 DNA reads TGTGCCAGCAGCCATCTCCTAGCAATATCAAGAGGAGAGCAGTTCTTC. Translation: CASSHLLAISRGEQFF.

This clonotype was counted a few times. The chain recombines TRBV4-2 with TRBJ1-5, with D perhaps TRBD1 (5 bases). V was trimmed by 0 bases and J by 4 bases, leaving 7 bases between them. The CDR3 covers 14 residues. Per germline, CDR1 LGHNA and CDR2 YNFKEQ. This CDR3 reads CASSQDEGNQPQHF. The CDR3, as DNA: TGTGCCAGCAGCCAAGACGAGGGGAATCAGCCCCAGCATTTT.

This clonotype was detected many times. The chain employs TRBV12-3 or TRBV12-4 and TRBJ2-7; 8 nucleotides line up with TRBD1. V shed 6 bases, J shed 0 bases, and the junction held 10 bases outside the gene matches. The CDR3 has 16 amino acids. This CDR3 is CASRQGTGTGSYEQYF. DNA of the CDR3: TGTGCCAGCAGGCAAGGGACCGGGACAGGCTCCTACGAGCAGTACTTC.

This clonotype was observed a few times. The CDR3 loop reads CASSLEHRGFADTQYF. The CDR3 DNA follows: TGTGCCAGCAGCTTAGAGCACAGGGGATTCGCAGATACGCAGTATTTT. V usage is TRBV7-6 and J usage is TRBJ2-3; 7 positions agree with TRBD1. Per the germline V gene, CDR1 is SGHVS and CDR2 is FNYEAQ. The CDR3 totals 16 residues. Trimming removed 1 base from V and 4 bases from J; junction bases left unmatched: 8.

This clonotype has only a few counts. The rearrangement joins TRBV5-1 to TRBJ1-1; tentative D call: TRBD1 (5 bases). This CDR3 spans 14 amino acids. Deletions cut 1 base from V and 3 bases from J, with 10 bases between. CDR1 is SGHRS and CDR2 is YFSETQ in the germline V gene. The CDR3 DNA is TGCGCCAGCAGCTTGTCGGGGGAGGACACTGAAGCTTTCTTT. It encodes CASSLSGEDTEAFF.

This clonotype was seen only a few times. J is TRBJ2-7 and V is TRBV10-3; maybe TRBD2 (7 bases). Germline assignment: CDR1 ENHRY and CDR2 SYGVKD. The ends were cut back, 1 base at V and 1 base at J, with 11 bases in the middle. The CDR3 has 15 amino acids. The CDR3 coding sequence is TGTGCCATCAGTGAGTGGCGGGGGCCGTCCTACGAGCAGTACTTC. Its translation: CAISEWRGPSYEQYF.

This clonotype was seen many times. The V call is TRBV29-1, the J call TRBJ1-2; unclear D gene. The CDR3 runs to 11 residues. V was shortened by 2 bases and J by 7 bases, with 8 bases between the two germline ends. Germline V lookup: CDR1 SQVTM, CDR2 ANQGSEA. The CDR3 DNA is TGCAGCGTTGAAAGCGGGTTTGGCTACACCTTC. Its translation is CSVESGFGYTF. The full variable domain, with the rest looked up from reference TRBV29-1 and TRBJ1-2, is SAVISQKPSRDICQRGTSLTIQCQVDSQVTMMFWYRQQPGQSLTLIATANQGSEATYESGFVIDKFPISRPNLTFSTLTVSNMSPEDSSIYLCSVESGFGYTFGSGTRLTVV.

In this sample, this clonotype turned up a few times. The rearrangement joins TRBV20-1 to TRBJ1-1, with a tentative D call TRBD1 (5 bases). Germline V lookup: CDR1 DFQATT, CDR2 SNEGSKA (reference sequence). The CDR3 spans 13 residues. V lost 2 bases and J lost 3, with 10 bases in between. CDR3 loop: CSARQGGDTEAFF. CDR3 DNA: TGCAGTGCTAGACAGGGAGGAGACACTGAAGCTTTCTTT.

The genes are TRBV4-1 and TRBJ1-6; no clear D gene. The CDR3 contains 12 residues. The germline V gene has CDR1 MGHRA and CDR2 YSYEKL. V was clipped by 1 base and J by 10 bases, with 5 bases between them. The CDR3 protein is CASSQVASPLHF. CDR3 DNA sequence: TGCGCCAGCAGCCAAGTGGCGTCACCCCTCCACTTT.

The V and J genes are TRBV15 and TRBJ2-5, with 9 bases that match TRBD1. The CDR3 has 16 residues. V was pared by 0 bases and J by 5 bases, with 7 bases of the junction left unmatched. The germline CDR1 and CDR2 sequences are LNHNV and YYDKDF (reference sequence). The CDR3 sequence is CATSREGQGPKETQYF. In DNA form, the CDR3 reads TGTGCCACCAGCAGAGAAGGACAGGGGCCGAAGGAGACCCAGTACTTC. The variable domain in full, completed from reference TRBV15 and TRBJ2-5, reads DAMVIQNPRYQVTQFGKPVTLSCSQTLNHNVMYWYQQKSSQAPKLLFHYYDKDFNNEADTPDNFQSRRPNTSFCFLDIRSPGLGDTAMYLCATSREGQGPKETQYFGPGTRLLVL.

This clonotype has a handful of counts. The gene calls are TRBV12-3 or TRBV12-4 and TRBJ1-6, with D unclear. V was shortened by 4 bases and J by 7 bases, with 11 bases between the two germline ends. This CDR3 is 14 amino acids long. CDR3 coding DNA: TGTGCCAGCAGTTCCCCGCTCACCAATTCACCCCTCCACTTT. It yields the protein CASSSPLTNSPLHF.

CDR3 coding DNA: TGCGCCAGCAGCCAAGATATCGGTGACAGCTACAATGAGCAGTTCTTC. It translates to CASSQDIGDSYNEQFF. The V call is TRBV4-3, the J call TRBJ2-1; D is perhaps TRBD1 (5 bases). Germline CDR1 LGHNA, CDR2 YSLEER. V lost 0 bases and J lost 3, with 12 bases in between. The CDR3 runs to 16 residues.

This clonotype has more than one count but fewer than ten. V and J are TRBV24-1 and TRBJ1-2, with 10 bases lining up with TRBD1. CDR3 length equals 14 residues. Germline assignment: CDR1 KGHDR and CDR2 SFDVKD. The trim removed 7 bases at V and 3 bases at J, leaving 4 bases unmatched. The CDR3 nucleotides read TGTGCCACCAGCGAGACAGGGGGCGACTATGGCTACACCTTC. Translating gives CATSETGGDYGYTF.

Here the CDR3 DNA reads TGTGCCAGCAGCTCCCCGGGGGCGACCTACAATGAGCAGTTCTTC. Its translation is CASSSPGATYNEQFF. The genes are TRBV5-6 and TRBJ2-1, with D perhaps given as TRBD1 or TRBD2 (6 bases each). The CDR3 runs 15 residues. V shed 3 bases and J shed 2 bases, with 12 bases lying between them. The V gene's germline CDR1 is SGHDT and CDR2 YYEEEE.

This clonotype was seen more than once but under ten times. V is TRBV7-9 and J is TRBJ2-1, with 7 bases aligning to TRBD2. The CDR3 consists of 16 residues. J gave up 0 bases and V 6 bases, and 8 bases lay outside the gene matches. Germline values: CDR1 SEHNR, CDR2 FQNEAQ (reference sequence). The CDR3 DNA follows: TGTGCCAGCAGTCGTCTAGCGGTGAGCTCCTACAATGAGCAGTTCTTC. Amino acids: CASSRLAVSSYNEQFF.

The chain combines TRBV28 with TRBJ2-1, with a tentative D call TRBD2 (5 bases). Trimming removed 6 bases from V and 6 bases from J, with 12 bases in between. The CDR3 sequence is 13 residues long. From germline, CDR1 is MDHEN and CDR2 SYDVKM. The CDR3 region is CASSLARLNEQFF. The CDR3 region has the DNA TGTGCCAGCAGCTTAGCGCGACTCAATGAGCAGTTCTTC.

This clonotype was observed many times. The J gene is TRBJ2-7, the V gene TRBV10-3; the match to TRBD1 covers 8 bases. The CDR3 length is 13 residues. The junction had 2 bases not matched to a gene; V was cut back by 2 bases and J by 5 bases. Germline V gene sequence: CDR1 ENHRY, CDR2 SYGVKD. CDR3 in DNA: TGTGCCATCAGTGAGGGACAGGGCGACGAGCAGTACTTC. Translation: CAISEGQGDEQYF.

This clonotype has just one count. V and J are TRBV28 and TRBJ1-2; 7 nucleotides align to TRBD1. Germline values: CDR1 MDHEN, CDR2 SYDVKM. The V and J ends lost 6 bases and 8 bases, in that order; junction bases with no gene match: 9. The CDR3 contains 13 residues. Written as DNA, the CDR3 is TGTGCCAGCAGCCTTAGGGACAGCAGGGGCTACACCTTC. It translates to CASSLRDSRGYTF.

The chain joins TRBV20-1 to TRBJ2-2; tentatively, D is TRBD1 or TRBD2 (5 bases each). Germline CDR1 DFQATT, CDR2 SNEGSKA (reference sequence). The CDR3 runs 14 residues. V was pared by 2 bases and J by 5 bases, with 12 bases between. CDR3 nucleotide sequence: TGCAGTGCTAGAACCCCGGGGCAGACCGGGGAGCTGTTTTTT. This gives the protein CSARTPGQTGELFF.